What follows are 6 T cell receptor beta chains derived from one specimen sequenced in a study of cytomegalovirus exposure and HLA in healthy donors. TCRdb's table, derived via immunoSEQ multiplex PCR, lists solely in-frame clones and lacks some. The top ten hold about a tenth of the sample, which has 150,000 to 200,000 clones, roughly 91% seen once. Sequenced: PBMCs. These receptors were taken from a woman aged 18-29 years in good health and CMV-seropositive.

V gene TRBV19 combines with J gene TRBJ2-7; 10 nucleotides line up with TRBD1. The CDR3 sequence is 14 residues long. Germline V gene sequence: CDR1 LNHDA, CDR2 SQIVND (reference sequence). The ends lost 6 bases at V and 4 bases at J; junction bases unmatched: 6. CDR3 sequence: CASSSDRGLYEQYF. The DNA of the CDR3 is TGTGCCAGTAGCTCAGACAGGGGGCTATACGAGCAGTACTTC. Supplemented by reference TRBV19 and TRBJ2-7, the full variable domain reads DGGITQSPKYLFRKEGQNVTLSCEQNLNHDAMYWYRQDPGQGLRLIYYSQIVNDFQKGDIAEGYSVSREKKESFPLTVTSAQKNPTAFYLCASSSDRGLYEQYFGPGTRLTVT.

The CDR3 loop is CASRLDRDYGYTF. The CDR3 DNA follows: TGTGCCAGCAGACTGGACAGGGACTATGGCTACACCTTC. The genes are TRBV27 and TRBJ1-2; 8 positions match TRBD1. The CDR3 is 13 amino acids. With 6 bases clipped from V and 3 bases from J, the junction kept 3 bases outside the gene matches. Germline loops: CDR1 MNHEY, CDR2 SMNVEV (reference sequence).

The chain joins TRBV27 to TRBJ2-3; 8 bases map to TRBD2. CDR3 length: 17 residues. Germline V gene lookup returns CDR1 MNHEY and CDR2 SMNVEV (reference sequence). Unmatched junction bases numbered 10, after V lost 5 bases and J lost 0 bases. The CDR3 here is CASSTLAGGDSTDTQYF. DNA for the CDR3: TGTGCCAGCAGTACCCTAGCGGGTGGAGATAGCACAGATACGCAGTATTTT.

The chain recombines TRBV19 with TRBJ1-1; 8 bases are shared with TRBD1. V shed 5 bases, J shed 4 bases, and the junction held 12 bases outside the gene matches. The germline gives CDR1 LNHDA, CDR2 SQIVND (reference sequence). The CDR3 has 16 amino acids. CDR3 residues: CASSALTGAEGTEAFF. CDR3 DNA sequence: TGTGCCAGTAGTGCACTGACAGGGGCCGAGGGCACTGAAGCTTTCTTT.

In its sample, this clone was seen once. The chain uses TRBV4-3 and TRBJ2-7; TRBD1 is a possible D gene (5 bases). V shed 0 bases and J shed 4 bases, with 7 bases lying between them. The CDR3 runs 13 residues. The V gene's germline CDR1 is LGHNA and CDR2 YSLEER. CDR3 DNA sequence: TGCGCCAGCAGCCAAGATTCAGGGTACGAGCAGTACTTC. It specifies CASSQDSGYEQYF.

J is TRBJ2-5 and V is TRBV11-3; 10 bases fit TRBD2. CDR3 length equals 14 residues. Unmatched junction bases numbered 6, after V lost 7 bases and J lost 4 bases. CDR1 and CDR2 from the germline V gene are SGHNT and YENEEA. The CDR3 bases are TGTGCCAGCACCAGAGCGGGAGGGAGAGAGACCCAGTACTTC. This sequence encodes CASTRAGGRETQYF.